This T cell receptor beta chain derives from a study of blood T cells in healthy people across ages. Combining a sample-barcoded 5' primer with a J-beta primer mix, a second PCR ran for 7 to 11 cycles. Samples each returned at least 3 million CDR3-containing paired-end reads. TCRdb re-analysed the 5' RACE reads in MiXCR, keeping a single row per CDR3 protein. Here the sample spans approximately 680,000 distinct CDR3 sequences, roughly 30% being singletons. The CDR3 is 15 residues long. From germline, CDR1 is LGHNA and CDR2 YSLEER. The V and J ends lost 6 bases and 4 bases, in that order; junction bases with no gene match: 8. In this sample, this clonotype turned up many times.

What was sequenced was blood. V and J are TRBV4-3 and TRBJ2-3; 9 nucleotides line up with TRBD2. This clonotype was obtained from an elderly woman in good health. The CDR3 is CASSQIRGGADTQYF. The CDR3 DNA reads TGCGCCAGCAGTCAGATACGCGGGGGGGCAGATACGCAGTATTTT.